This T cell receptor (beta chain) was identified during a study of blood T cell repertoires in COVID-19. The overall study: COVID-19 samples, acute and convalescent, were from the United States, Italy and Spain.

V lost 5 bases to trimming and J lost 4 bases, with 14 bases between them. Germline V gene data show CDR1 as SEHNR and CDR2 as FQNEAQ (reference sequence). This CDR3 comprises 14 residues. Here immunoSEQ multiplex PCR was the method, and the copy in TCRdb shows in-frame clones only, minus some. The sample shows about 140,000 clones, around 80% of them seen only once. This chain links TRBV7-9 with TRBJ1-1, with D hard to call. The sequence was obtained from a woman older than 75 with active or convalescent COVID-19. Sequencing was performed on peripheral blood. CDR3 sequence (DNA): TGTGCCAGCAGCCCTCACGAGGGAATCACTGAAGCTTTCTTT. Protein product: CASSPHEGITEAFF. Full variable domain (missing parts from reference TRBV7-9 and TRBJ1-1): DTGVSQNPRHKITKRGQNVTFRCDPISEHNRLYWYRQTLGQGPEFLTYFQNEAQLEKSRLLSDRFSAERPKGSFSTLEIQRTEQGDSAMYLCASSPHEGITEAFFGQGTRLTVV.